Each of the 32 T cell receptor beta chains below was sequenced from the same sample in a study of T cell changes during pregnancy in multiple sclerosis. Libraries were prepared by immunoSEQ multiplex PCR; TCRdb keeps only in-frame clonotypes and omits some of them. Of tens of thousands of clones in the sample, 80% to 90% were seen once. Sample: CD8+ T cells from peripheral blood mononuclear cells, taken in the first trimester of pregnancy. These receptors were obtained from a female donor in good health, enrolled as a control in a pregnancy study.

The V call is TRBV5-1, the J call TRBJ2-3; TRBD1 aligns across 7 bases. The V segment lost 0 bases and the J segment 0 bases; nucleotides outside the gene matches: 16. There are 20 residues in the CDR3. Germline CDR1 SGHRS, CDR2 YFSETQ. In nucleotides, the CDR3 is TGCGCCAGCAGCTTGGAAGGTTGGGACAGCCTTTTACCTAGCACAGATACGCAGTATTTT. It yields the protein CASSLEGWDSLLPSTDTQYF.

The rearrangement links TRBV30 to TRBJ2-7; 16 bases align to TRBD2. Germline V gene data show CDR1 as GTSNPN and CDR2 as SVGIG (reference sequence). Losses at the gene ends were 5 bases for V and 6 bases for J; bases not matched to a gene: 1. The length of the CDR3 is 13 residues. The CDR3 protein is CAWGTSGGAEQYF. CDR3 coding DNA: TGTGCCTGGGGGACTAGCGGGGGGGCCGAGCAGTACTTC. Drawing the rest from reference TRBV30 and TRBJ2-7, the complete variable domain is SQTIHQWPATLVQPVGSPLSLECTVEGTSNPNLYWYRQAAGRGLQLLFYSVGIGQISSEVPQNLSASRPQDRQFILSSKKLLLSDSGFYLCAWGTSGGAEQYFGPGTRLTVT.

The rearrangement joins TRBV4-2 to TRBJ2-7; D might be TRBD2 (6 bases). Trimming removed 1 base from V and 3 bases from J, with 19 bases in between. The CDR3 covers 17 residues. Per germline, CDR1 LGHNA and CDR2 YNFKEQ. The CDR3 DNA reads TGTGCCAGCAGCCAAGGGGGTAGCGGTATCCTTAACTACGAGCAGTACTTC. It specifies CASSQGGSGILNYEQYF.

This chain joins TRBV7-6 and TRBJ2-1; TRBD2 matches 7 bases. The V segment lost 6 bases and the J segment 4 bases; nucleotides outside the gene matches: 12. This CDR3 has 16 amino acids. Germline CDR1 SGHVS, CDR2 FNYEAQ. CDR3 sequence reads: CASSLSGGVPYNEQFF. For the CDR3, the DNA is TGTGCCAGCAGTTTAAGTGGGGGGGTCCCATACAATGAGCAGTTCTTC.

With regard to this clone: At one boundary the junction diverges from the germline segment, which might be a read error. This chain joins TRBV7-7 and TRBJ2-7; TRBD1 aligns across 9 bases. Germline assignment: CDR1 SSHAT and CDR2 FNYEAQ (reference sequence). The CDR3 extends over 15 amino acids. CDR3 nucleotide sequence: TGTGCTAGCAGCCGGGGACAGGGACCCTCCTACGAGCAGTACTTC. Its protein product is CASSRGQGPSYEQYF.

This clone occurred once. The genes are TRBV27 and TRBJ2-1; D is uncertain. V dropped 0 bases and J dropped 7 bases, with 7 bases sitting between them. This CDR3 comprises 13 residues. Germline-derived CDR1 and CDR2 are MNHEY and SMNVEV (reference sequence). CDR3 coding DNA: TGTGCCAGCAGTTTATCGGTCAGAAATGAGCAGTTCTTC. Protein product: CASSLSVRNEQFF.

The chain recombines TRBV4-3 with TRBJ2-5; 7 nucleotides agree with TRBD1. CDR1 and CDR2 (germline): LGHNA, YSLEER. There are 16 residues in the CDR3. Trimming took 5 bases from V and 3 from J; bases not matched to a gene: 12. The CDR3: CASSGRTGASKETQYF. Here the CDR3 DNA reads TGCGCCAGCAGCGGGAGAACAGGGGCGTCAAAAGAGACCCAGTACTTC.

This chain uses TRBV4-3 with TRBJ2-1; 8 bases line up with TRBD1. Germline assignment: CDR1 LGHNA and CDR2 YSLEER. J was trimmed by 9 bases and V by 3 bases; bases with no gene match: 7. This CDR3 spans 14 amino acids. CDR3: CASSQGAGGFEQFF. The DNA for the CDR3 is TGCGCCAGCAGCCAGGGGGCAGGGGGCTTTGAGCAGTTCTTC.

V and J are TRBV7-2 and TRBJ1-2, with 11 bases that match TRBD1. The CDR3 consists of 16 residues. Trimming removed 5 bases from V and 6 bases from J; junction bases left unmatched: 11. CDR1 and CDR2 (germline): SGHTA, FQGNSA. CDR3 sequence (DNA): TGTGCCAGCAGCCCCGGGACAGGGGGTGGGGTCGATGGCTACACCTTC. This encodes CASSPGTGGGVDGYTF.

This chain joins TRBV6-5 and TRBJ1-1; 8 nucleotides agree with TRBD1. The CDR3 has 13 amino acids. V trimming: 6 bases; J trimming: 1 base; junction bases outside the gene matches: 1. Germline loops: CDR1 MNHEY, CDR2 SVGAGI. CDR3 in amino acids: CASSDRGNTEAFF. CDR3 sequence (DNA): TGTGCCAGCAGCGACAGGGGGAACACTGAAGCTTTCTTT.

The rearrangement links TRBV9 to TRBJ1-1; D not certain. V gave up 1 base and J gave up 2 bases, with 9 bases separating them. CDR1 SGDLS and CDR2 YYNGEE come from the germline V gene. The CDR3 totals 14 residues. CDR3 bases: TGTGCCAGCAGCGTAATAGCCGGTAACACTGAAGCTTTCTTT. This translates into CASSVIAGNTEAFF.

The V call is TRBV6-5, the J call TRBJ1-2; D gene ambiguous. From germline, CDR1 is MNHEY and CDR2 SVGAGI. V lost 3 bases, J lost 4 bases, and 18 bases lay in between. This CDR3 region has 16 residues. The CDR3 is CASSYLILGEGYGYTF. CDR3 sequence (DNA): TGTGCCAGCAGTTATCTTATCCTCGGAGAGGGCTATGGCTACACCTTC.

This clone was detected many times. The chain is built from TRBV7-9 and TRBJ1-1; tentative D call: TRBD1 (6 bases). There are 13 residues in the CDR3. Trimming removed 5 bases from V and 5 bases from J, with 12 bases in between. The germline V gene has CDR1 SEHNR and CDR2 FQNEAQ (reference sequence). CDR3 protein: CASSIDRITEAFF. The CDR3 DNA reads as TGTGCCAGCAGCATTGACAGGATAACTGAAGCTTTCTTT.

J is TRBJ1-1 and V is TRBV10-3, with D maybe TRBD1 (6 bases). Germline values: CDR1 ENHRY, CDR2 SYGVKD. CDR3 length equals 17 residues. Trimming stripped 3 bases from V and 0 bases from J, with 17 bases between. In DNA, the CDR3 is TGTGCCATCAGTGACCCTTCGGGGGGCGACATGAACACTGAAGCTTTCTTT. Its protein product is CAISDPSGGDMNTEAFF.

Comment on this clone: Compared with germline, one end of the junction differs, possibly owing to a read error. The chain is built from TRBV6-1 and TRBJ2-7; TRBD2 might be the D (5 bases). The CDR3 spans 17 residues. The germline V gene encodes CDR1 MNHNS and CDR2 SASEGT. This chain's CDR3 is CASSEVGRAVIAYEQCF. CDR3 coding DNA: TGTGCCAGCAGTGAAGTTGGGCGAGCGGTCATCGCCTACGAGCAGTGCTTC.

Comment on this clone: At one of its ends the junction is not consistent with the germline gene, which may arise from a read error. V usage is TRBV7-9 and J usage is TRBJ1-1, with TRBD1 matching over 7 bases. CDR3 length: 13 amino acids. Germline-derived CDR1 and CDR2 are SEHNR and FQNEAQ (reference sequence). CDR3 nucleotides: TGCGCCAGCAGCCAGGGGGACAGCCGGGAAGCTTTCTTT. It translates to CASSQGDSREAFF.

Worth noting for this clone: Additional DNA sequences in this sample encode the identical CDR3. This sequence joins TRBV25-1 and TRBJ1-1, with D perhaps matching TRBD1 (5 bases). Trimming cost V 5 bases and J 3 bases, with 10 bases left between them. Germline CDR1 reads MGHDK; CDR2 reads SYGVNS. CDR3 length: 13 amino acids. CDR3 region: CASSRGGYTEAFF. Here the CDR3 DNA reads TGTGCCAGCAGTAGGGGCGGATACACTGAAGCTTTCTTT.

The chain employs TRBV2 and TRBJ2-1; TRBD2 is a possible D gene (7 bases). Trimming shortened V by 10 bases and J by 9 bases, and 16 bases separated the two germline ends. Germline CDR1 and CDR2: SNHLY and FYNNEI. The CDR3 covers 12 residues. The CDR3 DNA follows: TGTGCCACCCTCGGGGGGCGCGGTGAGCAGTTCTTC. As protein: CATLGGRGEQFF.

The chain joins TRBV5-6 to TRBJ1-2, with 7 bases matching TRBD1. The germline gives CDR1 SGHDT, CDR2 YYEEEE. This CDR3 has 13 amino acids. V shed 0 bases, J shed 6 bases, and the junction held 2 bases outside the gene matches. The CDR3 region is CASSLAGTDGYTF. The CDR3 DNA reads as TGTGCCAGCAGCTTGGCCGGGACAGATGGCTACACCTTC.

The V and J genes are TRBV28 and TRBJ2-7; TRBD2 matches at 9 bases. CDR1 is MDHEN and CDR2 is SYDVKM in the germline V gene. The CDR3 sequence is 17 residues long. Trimming removed 1 base from V and 0 bases from J; junction bases left unmatched: 7. The CDR3 region is CASSLSLSSGASYEQYF. DNA for the CDR3: TGTGCCAGCAGTTTATCCCTTTCTAGCGGGGCCTCCTACGAGCAGTACTTC.

The rearrangement links TRBV7-9 to TRBJ2-1, with D maybe TRBD1 (6 bases). This CDR3 comprises 15 residues. Germline values: CDR1 SEHNR, CDR2 FQNEAQ (reference sequence). V was trimmed by 1 base and J by 3 bases, leaving 10 bases between them. CDR3 nucleotides: TGTGCCAGCAGCTTAGTACAGGGTAGCTACAATGAGCAGTTCTTC. Translating it yields CASSLVQGSYNEQFF.

This sequence joins TRBV12-5 and TRBJ1-5; D perhaps matches TRBD1 (6 bases). CDR3 size: 15 residues. Between the trimmed V and J ends, which lost 7 bases and 4 bases, there was a span of 17 bases. Per germline, CDR1 LGHNT and CDR2 FRNRAP. The CDR3 DNA reads TGTGCTAGTGCCTCAGGGGTGGGATTGAATCAGCCCCAGCATTTT. This codes for CASASGVGLNQPQHF.

J is TRBJ2-1 and V is TRBV5-3; no firm D call. TRBV5-3 is recorded as an ORF, its role being uncertain. This CDR3 is built from 15 residues. With 7 bases removed from V and 6 bases from J, the gap between germline ends came to 20 bases. Written as DNA, the CDR3 is TGTGCCAGAGGCCGGATTACAATGGGCTTCAATGAGCAGTTCTTC. Translated, it gives CARGRITMGFNEQFF.

The V call is TRBV7-3, the J call TRBJ1-1, with 7 bases aligning to TRBD1. The CDR3 is made up of 16 amino acids. With V trimmed by 5 bases and J by 4 bases, 13 bases remained unmatched. The germline V gene has CDR1 SGHTA and CDR2 FQGTGA. Here the CDR3 reads CASSLTPDRVGTEAFF. Here the CDR3 DNA reads TGTGCCAGCAGCCTCACCCCCGACAGGGTAGGCACTGAAGCTTTCTTT.

The chain has TRBV6-5 and TRBJ2-5, with 12 bases that match TRBD1. V shed 4 bases and J 5 bases; nucleotides not matched to a gene: 8. There are 16 residues in the CDR3. Germline-derived CDR1 and CDR2 are MNHEY and SVGAGI. CDR3 protein: CASSSAGTGGWETQYF. For the CDR3, the DNA is TGTGCCAGCAGTTCTGCCGGGACAGGGGGCTGGGAGACCCAGTACTTC.

The chain recombines TRBV7-9 with TRBJ2-7; a weak D match, TRBD2 (5 bases). This CDR3 contains 13 residues. Per germline, CDR1 SEHNR and CDR2 FQNEAQ (reference sequence). V shed 7 bases and J shed 7 bases, with 17 bases lying between them. The CDR3 bases are TGTGCCAGCACCCCCACCGCCTCGGGGGAGCAGTACTTC. Translated, it gives CASTPTASGEQYF.

In this sample, this clone turned up a few times. The chain recombines TRBV7-9 with TRBJ1-1; a weak D match, TRBD1 (6 bases). Germline V lookup: CDR1 SEHNR, CDR2 FQNEAQ (reference sequence). The ends were cut back, 2 bases at V and 7 bases at J, with 11 bases in the middle. This CDR3 has 13 residues. CDR3: CASSLTGWNEAFF. The CDR3 DNA is TGTGCCAGCAGCTTAACAGGGTGGAATGAAGCTTTCTTT.

This chain joins TRBV9 and TRBJ2-2; 7 bases match TRBD1. CDR1 and CDR2 from the germline V gene are SGDLS and YYNGEE. This CDR3 region has 15 residues. Losses at the gene ends were 2 bases for V and 1 base for J; bases not matched to a gene: 2. CDR3 sequence (DNA): TGTGCCAGCAGCGTTGGACAGGAGAACACCGGGGAGCTGTTTTTT. Its protein product is CASSVGQENTGELFF.

The chain uses TRBV7-2 and TRBJ2-3; 9 bases line up with TRBD2. Losses at the gene ends were 11 bases for V and 0 bases for J; bases not matched to a gene: 3. Germline V gives CDR1 SGHTA, CDR2 FQGNSA. CDR3 length: 13 amino acids. CDR3 sequence (DNA): TGTGCCGTAGCGGGGGCTAGCACAGATACGCAGTATTTT. Protein: CAVAGASTDTQYF.

The gene calls are TRBV5-1 and TRBJ2-2, with a possible D match to TRBD2 (7 bases). V shed 2 bases and J shed 7 bases, with 12 bases lying between them. The CDR3 length is 14 residues. CDR1 is SGHRS, CDR2 YFSETQ, per germline. CDR3 in DNA: TGCGCCAGCAGCTTCGGGGGGCCTGGCGGGGAGCTGTTTTTT. Amino acids: CASSFGGPGGELFF.

Only one count was recorded for this clone. V gene TRBV11-2 combines with J gene TRBJ1-2; D unresolved. CDR1 is SGHAT, CDR2 FQNNGV, per germline. The V gene lost 3 bases and the J gene lost 4 bases, with 9 bases spanning the gap. This CDR3 is 13 amino acids long. The CDR3 DNA is TGTGCCAGCAGCTTGACACCATTCTATGGCTACACCTTC. This encodes CASSLTPFYGYTF.

This clone was detected once. The genes are TRBV5-4 and TRBJ1-2; D unclear. Germline V gene data show CDR1 as SGHNT and CDR2 as YYREEE (reference sequence). CDR3 length equals 14 residues. Trimming stripped 4 bases from V and 5 bases from J, with 15 bases between. Written as DNA, the CDR3 is TGTGCCAGCAGCCTGGGAAATGAGGATTATGGCTACACCTTC. This encodes CASSLGNEDYGYTF.